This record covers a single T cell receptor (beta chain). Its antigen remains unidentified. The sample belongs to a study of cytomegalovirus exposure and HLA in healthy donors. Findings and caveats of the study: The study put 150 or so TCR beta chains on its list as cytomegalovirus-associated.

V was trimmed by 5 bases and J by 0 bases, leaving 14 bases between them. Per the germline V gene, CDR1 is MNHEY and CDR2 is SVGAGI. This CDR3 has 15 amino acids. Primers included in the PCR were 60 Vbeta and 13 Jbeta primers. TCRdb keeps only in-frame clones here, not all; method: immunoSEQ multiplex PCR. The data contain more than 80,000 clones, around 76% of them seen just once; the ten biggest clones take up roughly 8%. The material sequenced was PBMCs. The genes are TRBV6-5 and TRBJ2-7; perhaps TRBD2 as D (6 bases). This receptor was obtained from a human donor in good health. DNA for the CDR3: TGTGCCAGCAGTAATCGCCAGGGACTCTCCTACGAGCAGTACTTC. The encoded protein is CASSNRQGLSYEQYF.